These 13 T cell receptor beta chains were sequenced from one sample in a study of blood T cell repertoires in COVID-19. Assay used: immunoSEQ multiplex PCR; TCRdb lists only in-frame clones, some missing. Among approximately 140,000 clones listed, around 84% were seen once. Sample: peripheral blood. The receptors stem from a human donor in a cohort sampled during active COVID-19.

The chain uses TRBV28 and TRBJ2-3; 7 nucleotides align to TRBD2. Germline V gene lookup returns CDR1 MDHEN and CDR2 SYDVKM. V was pared by 4 bases and J by 0 bases, with 7 bases of the junction left unmatched. The CDR3 is 16 amino acids. The CDR3 here is CASSSWGGESTDTQYF. The DNA for the CDR3 is TGTGCCAGCAGTTCCTGGGGAGGGGAGAGCACAGATACGCAGTATTTT.

The V call is TRBV7-2, the J call TRBJ1-2; D is possibly TRBD1 (6 bases). Germline assignment: CDR1 SGHTA and CDR2 FQGNSA. There are 14 residues in the CDR3. V dropped 4 bases and J dropped 4 bases, with 13 bases sitting between them. CDR3 in DNA: TGTGCCAGCAGCTCGACAGGCAGCTCCTATGGCTACACCTTC. Its translation is CASSSTGSSYGYTF.

The gene calls are TRBV20-1 and TRBJ2-1; TRBD2 matches 9 bases. The CDR3 has 15 amino acids. The germline V gene has CDR1 DFQATT and CDR2 SNEGSKA (reference sequence). Trimming removed 3 bases from V and 6 bases from J; junction bases left unmatched: 9. CDR3 protein: CSASGIAGALNEQFF. CDR3 DNA sequence: TGCAGTGCTAGTGGCATAGCGGGGGCCCTCAATGAGCAGTTCTTC.

In this sample, this clone turned up a few times. The chain is built from TRBV10-2 and TRBJ1-5; D perhaps matches TRBD1 (6 bases). Germline V lookup: CDR1 WSHSY, CDR2 SAAADI. With 2 bases removed from V and 6 bases from J, the gap between germline ends came to 11 bases. The CDR3 spans 14 residues. The CDR3 DNA reads TGCGCCAGCAGTGAGGGGGGCAGGGGTCAGCCCCAGCATTTT. Its translation is CASSEGGRGQPQHF.

This sequence joins TRBV7-9 and TRBJ1-2, with D tentatively TRBD1 (6 bases). Deletions cut 5 bases from V and 4 bases from J, with 17 bases between. Germline-derived CDR1 and CDR2 are SEHNR and FQNEAQ (reference sequence). CDR3 size: 15 residues. The chain's CDR3 is CASSPPPVQGYGYTF. CDR3 DNA sequence: TGTGCCAGCAGCCCCCCTCCTGTACAGGGCTATGGCTACACCTTC.

The chain is built from TRBV10-3 and TRBJ2-5; 8 nucleotides line up with TRBD1. Germline lookup yields CDR1 ENHRY and CDR2 SYGVKD. The CDR3 spans 14 residues. The V and J ends lost 5 bases and 5 bases, in that order; junction bases with no gene match: 7. The CDR3 sequence: CAISKDRVGETQYF. CDR3 DNA: TGTGCCATCAGTAAGGACAGGGTTGGGGAGACCCAGTACTTC.

This chain links TRBV5-1 with TRBJ1-2, with TRBD1 matching over 8 bases. Germline loops: CDR1 SGHRS, CDR2 YFSETQ. This CDR3 region has 13 residues. With 2 bases clipped from V and 7 bases from J, the junction kept 4 bases outside the gene matches. The CDR3 DNA is TGCGCCAGCAGCTTCGACAGGGGAGGTGGCTACACCTTC. It is translated as CASSFDRGGGYTF.

The V call is TRBV3-1 (or the pseudogene TRBV3-2), the J call TRBJ1-3, with D unresolved. CDR1 is LGHDT, CDR2 YNNKEL, per germline (reference sequence). V lost 4 bases and J 4 bases, leaving 8 bases between the germline ends. CDR3 length: 13 amino acids. The CDR3 protein is CASSRSRGNTIYF. CDR3 bases: TGTGCCAGCAGCCGCTCGAGAGGAAACACCATATATTTT.

The chain couples TRBV10-3 to TRBJ1-5; D gene unclear. Germline CDR1 ENHRY, CDR2 SYGVKD. The length of the CDR3 is 13 residues. The V end was cut by 4 bases, the J end by 4 bases, with 8 bases between. In DNA form, the CDR3 reads TGTGCCATCAGTGGGGCGCAGAATCAGCCCCAGCATTTT. Amino acid sequence: CAISGAQNQPQHF.

The chain combines TRBV19 with TRBJ2-2, with a possible D match to TRBD2 (7 bases). The CDR3 sequence is 16 residues long. The V gene lost 5 bases and the J gene lost 4 bases, with 17 bases spanning the gap. CDR1 and CDR2 (germline): LNHDA, SQIVND (reference sequence). The CDR3 reads CASSAFRGAITGELFF. CDR3 DNA sequence: TGTGCCAGTAGTGCCTTCCGGGGGGCTATCACCGGGGAGCTGTTTTTT. The whole variable domain, filled in from reference TRBV19 and TRBJ2-2, reads DGGITQSPKYLFRKEGQNVTLSCEQNLNHDAMYWYRQDPGQGLRLIYYSQIVNDFQKGDIAEGYSVSREKKESFPLTVTSAQKNPTAFYLCASSAFRGAITGELFFGEGSRLTVL.

This chain links TRBV18 with TRBJ2-7, with TRBD2 matching 7 bases. Germline V lookup: CDR1 KGHSH, CDR2 LQKENI. V dropped 5 bases and J dropped 2; count of bases not matched to a gene: 9. There are 15 residues in the CDR3. CDR3 nucleotide sequence: TGTGCCAGCTCAACAAGGGGAGGGGACCCCTACGAGCAGTACTTC. Encoded protein: CASSTRGGDPYEQYF.

This clone was counted once. CDR3 sequence reads: CASSFGGGRQETQYF. CDR3 DNA: TGTGCCAGCAGCTTCGGGGGGGGCCGGCAAGAGACCCAGTACTTC. The chain couples TRBV7-6 to TRBJ2-5; 8 nucleotides line up with TRBD2. The V gene end was trimmed by 3 bases and the J gene end by 2 bases; junction bases not matched to a gene: 5. CDR3 length equals 15 residues. The germline CDR1 and CDR2 sequences are SGHVS and FNYEAQ. Combining the CDR3 with reference TRBV7-6 and TRBJ2-5 gives the whole variable domain GAGVSQSPRYKVTKRGQDVALRCDPISGHVSLYWYRQALGQGPEFLTYFNYEAQQDKSGLPNDRFSAERPEGSISTLTIQRTEQRDSAMYRCASSFGGGRQETQYFGPGTRLLVL.

This clone was found a few times. V is TRBV27 and J is TRBJ2-3, with TRBD2 identical over 10 bases. CDR1 and CDR2 (germline): MNHEY, SMNVEV (reference sequence). This CDR3 is 16 amino acids long. The trim removed 6 bases at V and 2 bases at J, leaving 8 bases unmatched. The CDR3 coding sequence is TGTGCCAGCAGCCCCTTACTAGCGGGGTCCACAGATACGCAGTATTTT. This encodes CASSPLLAGSTDTQYF.